Listed below are T cell receptor beta chains from one sample, sequenced in a study of cytomegalovirus exposure and HLA in healthy donors. Some clones are missing from TCRdb's copy, which holds only in-frame ones; the method was immunoSEQ multiplex PCR. The profile shows 150,000 to 200,000 clones, around three quarters of them singletons. The sequenced material came from PBMCs. These receptors were obtained from a man aged 45 to 65 in good health and CMV-seropositive. Each CDR3 is given with its conserved first and last residue. The D gene is left open where the match is weak. A row's size may be missing; if present it is once, few, many or a size class.

J gene: TRBJ1-6; V gene: TRBV10-2; D gene: -; clone size: -; CDR3 DNA: TGCGCCAGCAGTGACGGCGGGTATCATTCACCCCTCCACTTT; CDR3 protein: CASSDGGYHSPLHF
J gene: TRBJ2-3; V gene: TRBV12-5; D gene: -; clone size: -; CDR3 DNA: TGTGCTAGTGGTCCTCGACAGAGCACAGATACGCAGTATTTT; CDR3 protein: CASGPRQSTDTQYF
J gene: TRBJ2-7; V gene: TRBV6-4; D gene: TRBD1; clone size: -; CDR3 DNA: TGTGCCAGCACCGACAGGGATCCCTTATCCGAGCAGTACTTC; CDR3 protein: CASTDRDPLSEQYF
J gene: TRBJ2-5; V gene: TRBV11-3; D gene: -; clone size: -; CDR3 DNA: TGTGCCAGCAGCCCGAGGGAAGAGACCCAGTACTTC; CDR3 protein: CASSPREETQYF
J gene: TRBJ2-7; V gene: TRBV11-2; D gene: TRBD1; clone size: -; CDR3 DNA: TGTGCCAGCAGCCCTGGGACAGGGGGCGGGTTCGAGCAGTACTTC; CDR3 protein: CASSPGTGGGFEQYF
J gene: TRBJ2-4; V gene: TRBV2; D gene: TRBD1; clone size: -; CDR3 DNA: TGTGCCAACTCACAGGGGGCGCGTGACATTCAGTACTTC; CDR3 protein: CANSQGARDIQYF
J gene: TRBJ2-7; V gene: TRBV1; D gene: -; clone size: -; CDR3 DNA: TGCACCAGCAGCTCCCGGACTAGAGGTTTGGCAGTGGGGTACGAGCAGTACTTC; CDR3 protein: CTSSSRTRGLAVGYEQYF
J gene: TRBJ1-4; V gene: TRBV6-5; D gene: TRBD1; clone size: once; CDR3 DNA: TGTGCCAGCAGGGGGACAGGGCTATTAGGGGAAAAACTGTTTTTT; CDR3 protein: CASRGTGLLGEKLFF
J gene: TRBJ1-4; V gene: TRBV19; D gene: -; clone size: few; CDR3 DNA: TGTGCCAGTAGTATTTCCCCGGGTCCTCTTAATGAAAAACTGTTTTTT; CDR3 protein: CASSISPGPLNEKLFF
J gene: TRBJ1-5; V gene: TRBV9; D gene: -; clone size: many; CDR3 DNA: TGTGCCAGCAGCGTAGACGGTAGCAATCAGCCCCAGCATTTT; CDR3 protein: CASSVDGSNQPQHF
J gene: TRBJ2-7; V gene: TRBV9; D gene: -; clone size: -; CDR3 DNA: TGTGCCAGCAGCGTAGGGGAACAGGCTACAACCTACGAGCAGTACTTC; CDR3 protein: CASSVGEQATTYEQYF
J gene: TRBJ2-7; V gene: TRBV9; D gene: TRBD1; clone size: few; CDR3 DNA: TGTGCCAGCAGCTCGGGACAGGGGTCGGCCTACGAGCAGTACTTC; CDR3 protein: CASSSGQGSAYEQYF
J gene: TRBJ2-3; V gene: TRBV15; D gene: TRBD2; clone size: -; CDR3 DNA: TGTGCCACCAGCAGGGTAGCGGGGGGGGGCACAGATACGCAGTATTTT; CDR3 protein: CATSRVAGGGTDTQYF
J gene: TRBJ2-5; V gene: TRBV7-9; D gene: TRBD2; clone size: -; CDR3 DNA: TGTGCCAGCAGCAACGGACTAGCGGGGCCTGAGACCCAGTACTTC; CDR3 protein: CASSNGLAGPETQYF
J gene: TRBJ1-1; V gene: TRBV6-5; D gene: -; clone size: -; CDR3 DNA: TGTGCCAGCAGAACGGGGGGCTACGAGAACACTGAAGCTTTCTTT; CDR3 protein: CASRTGGYENTEAFF
J gene: TRBJ2-1; V gene: TRBV4-3; D gene: -; clone size: -; CDR3 DNA: TGCGCCAGCAGCCGGGAAGCAGGGCAGTACAATGAGCAGTTCTTC; CDR3 protein: CASSREAGQYNEQFF
J gene: TRBJ2-1; V gene: TRBV7-9; D gene: -; clone size: few; CDR3 DNA: TGTGCCAGCAGCTGGGAGCCTACCTTGGCCTACAATGAGCAGTTCTTC; CDR3 protein: CASSWEPTLAYNEQFF
J gene: TRBJ2-1; V gene: TRBV7-9; D gene: -; clone size: -; CDR3 DNA: TGTGCCAGCAGCTTAATGTGGGGCCCCCATGAGCAGTTCTTC; CDR3 protein: CASSLMWGPHEQFF
J gene: TRBJ2-1; V gene: TRBV4-3; D gene: -; clone size: once; CDR3 DNA: TGCGCCAGCAGCCAAGAGGGCAGGTTATCCAATGAGCAGTTCTTC; CDR3 protein: CASSQEGRLSNEQFF
J gene: TRBJ2-1; V gene: TRBV7-3; D gene: TRBD2; clone size: -; CDR3 DNA: TGTGCCAGCAGTTACTTAGCGGGGGGGGAGCAGTTCTTC; CDR3 protein: CASSYLAGGEQFF
J gene: TRBJ1-5; V gene: TRBV18; D gene: TRBD1; clone size: -; CDR3 DNA: TGTGCCAGCTCACCAAATGGACAGGGGTATCAGCCCCAGCATTTT; CDR3 protein: CASSPNGQGYQPQHF
J gene: TRBJ2-7; V gene: TRBV5-1; D gene: -; clone size: -; CDR3 DNA: TGCGCCAGCAGCTTGGATGAAGGGAGGTCTGACGAGCAGTACTTC; CDR3 protein: CASSLDEGRSDEQYF
J gene: TRBJ1-4; V gene: TRBV30; D gene: TRBD1; clone size: -; CDR3 DNA: TGTGCCTGGAGTGGACAGGGCGCGGCAACTAATGAAAAACTGTTTTTT; CDR3 protein: CAWSGQGAATNEKLFF
J gene: TRBJ2-2; V gene: TRBV10-3; D gene: TRBD1; clone size: -; CDR3 DNA: TGTGCCATCAGTGAGTCTCGGACAGGGGCCGGGGAGCTGTTTTTT; CDR3 protein: CAISESRTGAGELFF
J gene: TRBJ1-6; V gene: TRBV27; D gene: TRBD1; clone size: -; CDR3 DNA: TGTGCCAGCAGTTTTGCGAGGGTGGGCCGGGACAGCATTAATTCACCCCTCCACTTT; CDR3 protein: CASSFARVGRDSINSPLHF
J gene: TRBJ1-6; V gene: TRBV6-5; D gene: -; clone size: -; CDR3 DNA: TGTGCCAGCAGTAAACAAATACATAATTCACCCCTCCACTTT; CDR3 protein: CASSKQIHNSPLHF
J gene: TRBJ1-6; V gene: TRBV5-1; D gene: -; clone size: -; CDR3 DNA: TGCGCCAGCAGCTCCGATCCGGTCCGGACACCTTATAATTCACCCCTCCACTTT; CDR3 protein: CASSSDPVRTPYNSPLHF
J gene: TRBJ1-5; V gene: TRBV7-2; D gene: TRBD1; clone size: -; CDR3 DNA: TGTGCCAGCAGCTTAAAGGCGGGACAGGGGTTCAATCAGCCCCAGCATTTT; CDR3 protein: CASSLKAGQGFNQPQHF
J gene: TRBJ2-5; V gene: TRBV5-4; D gene: -; clone size: -; CDR3 DNA: TGTGCCAGCAGCCACCCCTCCGGTGAGACCCAGTACTTC; CDR3 protein: CASSHPSGETQYF
J gene: TRBJ2-7; V gene: TRBV7-7; D gene: -; clone size: few; CDR3 DNA: TGTGCCAGCAGCTTAGGAGGGCCCTACGAGCAGTACTTC; CDR3 protein: CASSLGGPYEQYF
J gene: TRBJ2-7; V gene: TRBV10-2; D gene: TRBD1; clone size: -; CDR3 DNA: TGCGCCAGCAGTGATCCCGGGACAGGGTCGGACGAGCAGTACTTC; CDR3 protein: CASSDPGTGSDEQYF
J gene: TRBJ1-1; V gene: TRBV7-7; D gene: -; clone size: -; CDR3 DNA: TGTGCCAGCAGTCCCTCGCGGGCGTTGAACACTGAAGCTTTCTTT; CDR3 protein: CASSPSRALNTEAFF
J gene: TRBJ1-5; V gene: TRBV7-8; D gene: TRBD1; clone size: -; CDR3 DNA: TGTGCCAGCAGCCCACGGGACAGCTATCAGCCCCAGCATTTT; CDR3 protein: CASSPRDSYQPQHF
J gene: TRBJ1-1; V gene: TRBV29-1; D gene: -; clone size: -; CDR3 DNA: TGCAGCGTTGCGAAGGGGGGGAATACTGAAGCTTTCTTT; CDR3 protein: CSVAKGGNTEAFF
J gene: TRBJ1-5; V gene: TRBV2; D gene: -; clone size: -; CDR3 DNA: TGTGCCAGCAAGCCCTCCAATCAGCCCCAGCATTTT; CDR3 protein: CASKPSNQPQHF
J gene: TRBJ1-6; V gene: TRBV5-4; D gene: -; clone size: -; CDR3 DNA: TGTGCCAGCAGATGGGAGAGCTCCTATAATTCACCCCTCCACTTT; CDR3 protein: CASRWESSYNSPLHF
J gene: TRBJ2-5; V gene: TRBV7-9; D gene: -; clone size: -; CDR3 DNA: TGTGCCAGCAGCTTATTAAACAGGCAAGAGACCCAGTACTTC; CDR3 protein: CASSLLNRQETQYF
J gene: TRBJ2-1; V gene: TRBV5-8; D gene: TRBD2; clone size: -; CDR3 DNA: TGTGCCAGCAGGTCTCCCGGACTAGCGGGGGGATCTAGGGATGAGCAGTTCTTC; CDR3 protein: CASRSPGLAGGSRDEQFF
J gene: TRBJ2-1; V gene: TRBV7-6; D gene: -; clone size: -; CDR3 DNA: TGTGCCAGCAGCATGGAGACAGCCAACAATGAGCAGTTCTTC; CDR3 protein: CASSMETANNEQFF
J gene: TRBJ1-5; V gene: TRBV9; D gene: -; clone size: -; CDR3 DNA: TGTGCCAGCAGCGTAGGAGATAGCAATCAGCCCCAGCATTTT; CDR3 protein: CASSVGDSNQPQHF
J gene: TRBJ1-4; V gene: TRBV5-1; D gene: -; clone size: -; CDR3 DNA: TGCGCCAGCAGCTTGGGCACAGATGTATGGGCAACTAATGAAAAACTGTTTTTT; CDR3 protein: CASSLGTDVWATNEKLFF
J gene: TRBJ1-2; V gene: TRBV29-1; D gene: TRBD1; clone size: -; CDR3 DNA: TGCAGCGTGGGGACAGGGAGCCACTATGGCTACACCTTC; CDR3 protein: CSVGTGSHYGYTF
J gene: TRBJ2-3; V gene: TRBV5-8; D gene: TRBD2; clone size: -; CDR3 DNA: TGTGCCAGCAGACTTCCTAGCGGGGGGGCCGCAGATACGCAGTATTTT; CDR3 protein: CASRLPSGGAADTQYF
J gene: TRBJ1-5; V gene: TRBV19; D gene: TRBD1; clone size: -; CDR3 DNA: TGTGCCATAGACAGGGGGCCCAATCAGCCCCAGCATTTT; CDR3 protein: CAIDRGPNQPQHF
J gene: TRBJ1-5; V gene: TRBV19; D gene: TRBD1; clone size: once; CDR3 DNA: TGTGCCAGTAGTATACTGATGTCCAGGGGGCATAGCAATCAGCCCCAGCATTTT; CDR3 protein: CASSILMSRGHSNQPQHF
J gene: TRBJ1-1; V gene: TRBV7-9; D gene: -; clone size: -; CDR3 DNA: TGTGCCAGCAGCAAAGGACAGATTTTGAACACTGAAGCTTTCTTT; CDR3 protein: CASSKGQILNTEAFF
J gene: TRBJ1-2; V gene: TRBV6-1; D gene: -; clone size: -; CDR3 DNA: TGTGCCAGCAGTGAAGGATGGGGGGGCGGAGGCTACACCTTC; CDR3 protein: CASSEGWGGGGYTF
J gene: TRBJ1-4; V gene: TRBV19; D gene: TRBD1; clone size: -; CDR3 DNA: TGTGCCAGTAGCGCCCTTTGGGACAGGGCAACCCCAACTAATGAAAAACTGTTTTTT; CDR3 protein: CASSALWDRATPTNEKLFF
J gene: TRBJ1-5; V gene: TRBV15; D gene: -; clone size: -; CDR3 DNA: TGTGCCACCAGCAGTTATGGGAGGCAGCCCCAGCATTTT; CDR3 protein: CATSSYGRQPQHF